Following are 31 T cell receptor beta chains from one sample sequenced in a study of T cells in Graves' hyperthyroidism and ophthalmopathy. RNA transcripts served as the template for amplifying TCR beta CDR3 regions. TCR CDR3 regions were first amplified by RT-PCR with HTBI primers. TCRdb processed the multiplex PCR reads anew with MiXCR; each CDR3 protein has one entry. Counted here are more than 500,000 distinct CDR3 sequences, around 15% occurring once; the ten biggest clones make up 11% to 15%. Sequencing was done on a sample of blood. These receptors were obtained from a woman in her 40s with Graves' hyperthyroidism.

This clonotype came up a few times. The chain is built from TRBV20-1 and TRBJ2-7; weak D call: TRBD1 (5 bases). CDR3 length: 13 residues. Germline V gene data show CDR1 as DFQATT and CDR2 as SNEGSKA (reference sequence). V was trimmed by 6 bases and J by 4 bases, leaving 16 bases between them. CDR3 in amino acids: CSARTPTYYEQYF. The CDR3 region has the DNA TGCAGTGCGCGGACACCCACCTATTACGAGCAGTACTTC.

In its sample, this clonotype was seen many times. This chain uses TRBV12-3 or TRBV12-4 with TRBJ1-1; the D gene is possibly TRBD1 (6 bases). With 7 bases removed from V and 4 bases from J, the gap between germline ends came to 16 bases. The length of the CDR3 is 14 residues. CDR3 region: CASKREGGGTEAFF. CDR3 nucleotides: TGTGCCAGCAAACGAGAGGGAGGGGGCACTGAAGCTTTCTTT.

In this sample, this clonotype turned up many times. The gene calls are TRBV28 and TRBJ1-5, with D perhaps TRBD1 (6 bases). Germline CDR1 and CDR2: MDHEN and SYDVKM. V was cut by 5 bases and J by 1 base, with 18 bases left in between. The CDR3 has 17 residues. The chain's CDR3 is CASSRQETLRSNQPQHF. The CDR3 DNA reads as TGTGCCAGCAGTCGACAGGAGACTCTTAGGAGCAATCAGCCCCAGCATTTT.

This clonotype was found a few times. The chain couples TRBV5-1 to TRBJ2-7; 8 bases agree with TRBD1. The CDR3 is 15 residues long. The J segment lost 3 bases and the V segment lost 0 bases, leaving 5 bases of the junction unmatched. Germline assignment: CDR1 SGHRS and CDR2 YFSETQ. The DNA for the CDR3 is TGCGCCAGCAGCTTGGCCAGGGGGCTAATCTACGAGCAGTACTTC. It encodes CASSLARGLIYEQYF.

The V call is TRBV3-1, the J call TRBJ1-1, with D uncertain. Germline V CDR1 and CDR2: LGHDT, YNNKEL (reference sequence). Trimming pared 10 bases from V and 1 base from J, leaving 13 bases between. The CDR3 extends over 13 amino acids. CDR3 nucleotides: TGTGCCATATCTCGGGCCACGAACACTGAAGCTTTCTTT. Translating it yields CAISRATNTEAFF. Based on the CDR3 plus reference TRBV3-1 and TRBJ1-1, the full variable domain is DTAVSQTPKYLVTQMGNDKSIKCEQNLGHDTMYWYKQDSKKFLKIMFSYNNKELIINETVPNRFSPKSPDKAHLNLHINSLELGDSAVYFCAISRATNTEAFFGQGTRLTVV.

The genes are TRBV12-3 or TRBV12-4 and TRBJ1-2; TRBD1 might be the D (6 bases). The CDR3 loop spans 15 amino acids. The V end lost 3 bases, the J end lost 4 bases, and 15 bases lay between the germline ends. This CDR3 is CASSLGGTRAYGYTF. The CDR3 DNA reads as TGTGCCAGCAGTTTGGGGGGGACACGAGCCTATGGCTACACCTTC.

This clonotype was recorded a few times. The chain uses TRBV3-1 and TRBJ2-4; D remains unclear. The CDR3 has 12 residues. Per germline, CDR1 LGHDT and CDR2 YNNKEL (reference sequence). V was pared by 2 bases and J by 5 bases, with 4 bases between. Here the CDR3 reads CASSQSENIQYF. CDR3 sequence (DNA): TGTGCCAGCAGCCAATCGGAAAACATTCAGTACTTC.

There are a few counts of this clonotype. The chain uses TRBV7-9 and TRBJ2-1, with 7 bases matching TRBD2. Germline assignment: CDR1 SEHNR and CDR2 FQNEAQ (reference sequence). This CDR3 comprises 13 residues. The trim removed 5 bases at V and 8 bases at J, leaving 6 bases unmatched. The CDR3 region has the DNA TGTGCCAGCAGCGACGAGGGAGGGGATGAGCAGTTCTTC. Protein sequence: CASSDEGGDEQFF.

This clonotype came up many times. CDR3 in DNA: TGTGCCAGCAGTTTGGCCGGGACAGGCGCGAACACTGAAGCTTTCTTT. Translating it yields CASSLAGTGANTEAFF. The V gene is TRBV12-3 or TRBV12-4, the J gene TRBJ1-1, with 8 bases identical to TRBD1. The length of the CDR3 is 16 residues. The junction had 7 bases not matched to a gene; V was cut back by 3 bases and J by 1 base.

This clonotype was recorded many times. The V and J genes are TRBV12-3 or TRBV12-4 and TRBJ1-1; D not resolved. The CDR3 spans 14 residues. V lost 6 bases to trimming and J lost 5 bases, with 16 bases between them. CDR3 region: CASSARRQRTEAFF. In DNA form, the CDR3 reads TGTGCCAGCAGCGCGCGACGCCAGAGAACTGAAGCTTTCTTT.

This clonotype was found many times. The V call is TRBV30, the J call TRBJ1-2, with D perhaps matching TRBD1 (5 bases). Germline V gene sequence: CDR1 GTSNPN, CDR2 SVGIG (reference sequence). CDR3 size: 14 residues. Trimming cost V 4 bases and J 2 bases, with 14 bases left between them. CDR3 nucleotide sequence: TGTGCCTGGATACGGGCAGGGCCCAACTATGGCTACACCTTC. Residues: CAWIRAGPNYGYTF.

This chain links TRBV7-2 with TRBJ1-4; TRBD1 is a possible D gene (6 bases). With 1 base removed from V and 8 bases from J, the gap between germline ends came to 17 bases. In germline, CDR1 is SGHTA, CDR2 FQGNSA. The CDR3 spans 16 residues. The CDR3 DNA reads as TGTGCCAGCAGCTTAGGGGGCCCAAGGACAGCGGAAAAACTGTTTTTT. Amino acids: CASSLGGPRTAEKLFF. Full variable domain (outside the CDR3, taken from reference TRBV7-2 and TRBJ1-4): GAGVSQSPSNKVTEKGKDVELRCDPISGHTALYWYRQSLGQGLEFLIYFQGNSAPDKSGLPSDRFSAERTGGSVSTLTIQRTQQEDSAVYLCASSLGGPRTAEKLFFGSGTQLSVL.

This rearrangement joins TRBV9 to TRBJ2-6; D is unresolved. The CDR3 spans 18 residues. Trimming took 0 bases from V and 0 from J, leaving 13 bases between them. CDR1 and CDR2 (germline): SGDLS, YYNGEE. CDR3 sequence (DNA): TGTGCCAGCAGCGTAGCTCCTGGCAGTGCCTCTGGGGCCAACGTCCTGACTTTC. Translated, it gives CASSVAPGSASGANVLTF.

In DNA, the CDR3 is TGTGCCTGGACTATGACAGGAGGATATGGCTACACCTTC. It encodes CAWTMTGGYGYTF. This chain links TRBV30 with TRBJ1-2, with D tentatively TRBD1 (6 bases). The CDR3 consists of 13 residues. V lost 4 bases and J lost 5, with 14 bases in between. Germline V CDR1 and CDR2: GTSNPN, SVGIG (reference sequence). Combining the CDR3 with reference TRBV30 and TRBJ1-2 gives the whole variable domain SQTIHQWPATLVQPVGSPLSLECTVEGTSNPNLYWYRQAAGRGLQLLFYSVGIGQISSEVPQNLSASRPQDRQFILSSKKLLLSDSGFYLCAWTMTGGYGYTFGSGTRLTVV.

This clonotype was found many times. The chain recombines TRBV30 with TRBJ2-7; D is unclear. The CDR3 length is 14 residues. Trimming pared 2 bases from V and 2 bases from J, leaving 13 bases between. Germline lookup yields CDR1 GTSNPN and CDR2 SVGIG (reference sequence). The CDR3 DNA sequence: TGTGCCTGGAGTTCACTCCCAGGAACCTACGAGCAGTACTTC. Protein product: CAWSSLPGTYEQYF. The variable domain in full, with the rest retrieved from reference TRBV30 and TRBJ2-7, is SQTIHQWPATLVQPVGSPLSLECTVEGTSNPNLYWYRQAAGRGLQLLFYSVGIGQISSEVPQNLSASRPQDRQFILSSKKLLLSDSGFYLCAWSSLPGTYEQYFGPGTRLTVT.

This clonotype was observed at least ten times. The rearrangement joins TRBV7-8 to TRBJ2-1, with TRBD2 as a possible D gene (6 bases). The CDR3 spans 16 residues. V lost 5 bases, J lost 4 bases, and 18 bases lay in between. Germline V lookup: CDR1 SGHVS, CDR2 FQNEAQ. The CDR3 bases are TGTGCCAGCAGCACACCTAGCGCCTTGAAGTACAATGAGCAGTTCTTC. Translated, it gives CASSTPSALKYNEQFF.

This clonotype was recorded many times. The rearrangement joins TRBV20-1 to TRBJ2-5, with a tentative D call TRBD2 (5 bases). V was cut by 5 bases and J by 4 bases, with 17 bases left in between. Per germline, CDR1 DFQATT and CDR2 SNEGSKA (reference sequence). The CDR3 runs 14 residues. CDR3 bases: TGCAGTGCTCTGATCCCGGGGTCTAGAGAGACCCAGTACTTC. It is translated as CSALIPGSRETQYF.

This clonotype was detected ten times or more. The genes are TRBV29-1 and TRBJ1-1; 8 positions agree with TRBD1. Germline V gene data show CDR1 as SQVTM and CDR2 as ANQGSEA. The CDR3 runs 14 residues. J lost 3 bases, V lost 7 bases, and 10 bases had no gene match. CDR3 amino acids: CSAIARTGYTEAFF. The CDR3 bases are TGCAGCGCCATTGCAAGGACAGGGTACACTGAAGCTTTCTTT.

This clonotype was counted ten times or more. V is TRBV20-1 and J is TRBJ2-1; 10 positions match TRBD2. The V gene's germline CDR1 is DFQATT and CDR2 SNEGSKA (reference sequence). The CDR3 is made up of 13 amino acids. The DNA for the CDR3 is TGCAGCCACGACCTGACTAGCGGGTTTGAGCAGTTCTTC. Its protein is CSHDLTSGFEQFF.

This clonotype was counted many times. The genes are TRBV30 and TRBJ2-3; TRBD2 aligns across 11 bases. V was clipped by 1 base and J by 3 bases; unmatched bases: 6. Germline V gene data show CDR1 as GTSNPN and CDR2 as SVGIG (reference sequence). The length of the CDR3 is 16 residues. CDR3 sequence reads: CAWSGLAGGFTDTQYF. CDR3 nucleotides: TGTGCCTGGAGTGGTCTAGCGGGAGGCTTTACAGATACGCAGTATTTT.

This clonotype was observed at least ten times. The genes are TRBV28 and TRBJ2-3; 9 bases map to TRBD2. Germline CDR1 and CDR2: MDHEN and SYDVKM. J lost 5 bases, V lost 1 base, and 16 bases had no gene match. The CDR3 runs 19 residues. The CDR3 reads CASSLSASGTSRAKDTQYF. The CDR3 DNA follows: TGTGCCAGCAGTTTATCAGCTAGCGGGACCTCTCGGGCGAAAGATACGCAGTATTTT.

In its sample, this clonotype was seen many times. The chain joins TRBV5-1 to TRBJ1-1, with D unclear. Germline lookup yields CDR1 SGHRS and CDR2 YFSETQ. CDR3 length: 14 amino acids. V lost 1 base and J 1 base, leaving 8 bases between the germline ends. CDR3 nucleotide sequence: TGCGCCAGCAGCTTGTTCCAGAAGAACACTGAAGCTTTCTTT. The encoded protein is CASSLFQKNTEAFF.

This clonotype was seen a few times. The CDR3 protein is CASRIQGFETQYF. DNA of the CDR3: TGTGCCAGCCGTATACAGGGTTTTGAGACCCAGTACTTC. The chain joins TRBV6-5 to TRBJ2-5; D might be TRBD1 (6 bases). Germline V lookup: CDR1 MNHEY, CDR2 SVGAGI. V shed 8 bases and J shed 5 bases, with 15 bases lying between them. CDR3 length: 13 residues.

This clonotype occurred many times. The CDR3 protein is CASTLAGGSTDTQYF. CDR3 DNA sequence: TGTGCCAGCACACTAGCGGGGGGAAGCACAGATACGCAGTATTTT. The chain employs TRBV12-3 or TRBV12-4 and TRBJ2-3; TRBD2 aligns across 12 bases. V lost 7 bases, J lost 0 bases, and 2 bases stayed unmatched. The CDR3 spans 15 residues.

This clonotype was seen more than once but under ten times. This chain joins TRBV6-1 and TRBJ2-3, with D unclear. V lost 4 bases and J lost 2, with 16 bases in between. This CDR3 comprises 16 residues. Per germline, CDR1 MNHNS and CDR2 SASEGT. In nucleotides, the CDR3 is TGTGCCAGCAGTGCGACCTCAACTAAGTCCACAGATACGCAGTATTTT. It yields the protein CASSATSTKSTDTQYF.

The genes are TRBV6-1 and TRBJ1-6; 7 nucleotides agree with TRBD1. V lost 5 bases and J lost 10; bases outside the gene matches: 8. Per germline, CDR1 MNHNS and CDR2 SASEGT. This CDR3 region has 14 residues. As DNA, the CDR3 is TGTGCCAGCAGTTTAACAGGGGAGAGGTCACCCCTCCACTTT. Its translation: CASSLTGERSPLHF.

In this sample, this clonotype turned up a few times. Given the absence of the conserved phenylalanine or tryptophan at the CDR3 end, a read error is likely. The V gene is TRBV7-2, the J gene TRBJ2-5, with 9 bases identical to TRBD2. The V gene's germline CDR1 is SGHTA and CDR2 FQGNSA. Losses at the gene ends were 1 base for V and 4 bases for J; bases not matched to a gene: 7. The length of the CDR3 is 16 residues. CDR3 sequence: CASSLVGAGGGETQYL. The CDR3 nucleotides read TGTGCCAGCAGCTTAGTAGGAGCGGGAGGCGGAGAGACCCAGTACCTC.

This clonotype was seen only a few times. This rearrangement joins TRBV5-1 to TRBJ2-1; no firm D call. This CDR3 region has 15 residues. The V end lost 1 base, the J end lost 0 bases, and 8 bases lay between the germline ends. Germline V gene sequence: CDR1 SGHRS, CDR2 YFSETQ. The CDR3 bases are TGCGCCAGCAGCTTGCAGGATACCTCCTACAATGAGCAGTTCTTC. Translation gives CASSLQDTSYNEQFF.

In this sample, this clonotype turned up many times. The chain links TRBV4-2 to TRBJ2-5, with TRBD2 identical over 8 bases. V trimming: 1 base; J trimming: 4 bases; junction bases outside the gene matches: 11. Germline V gives CDR1 LGHNA, CDR2 YNFKEQ. CDR3 size: 17 residues. The CDR3 reads CASSQALGGGGGETQYF. CDR3 nucleotides: TGTGCCAGCAGCCAAGCCCTCGGGGGGGGCGGCGGAGAGACCCAGTACTTC.

This clonotype was counted at least ten times. The chain has TRBV30 and TRBJ2-2; 7 nucleotides align to TRBD1. The ends lost 3 bases at V and 4 bases at J; junction bases unmatched: 2. The CDR3 covers 13 residues. CDR1 and CDR2 (germline): GTSNPN, SVGIG (reference sequence). DNA of the CDR3: TGTGCCTGGAGGAGGGACAGCACCGGGGAGCTGTTTTTT. This codes for CAWRRDSTGELFF.

This clonotype was found a few times. This chain links TRBV6-2 or TRBV6-3 with TRBJ2-2; the match to TRBD2 covers 7 bases. Unmatched junction bases numbered 8, after V lost 5 bases and J lost 5 bases. The CDR3 length is 15 residues. Germline V lookup: CDR1 MNHEY, CDR2 SVGEGT. The CDR3 loop reads CASSHLSGPTGELFF. CDR3 nucleotides: TGTGCCAGCAGTCACCTTAGCGGGCCGACCGGGGAGCTGTTTTTT.